The rows below give T cell receptor beta chains drawn from one sample of a study of T cell responses to AZD1222 COVID-19 vaccine. Profiling relied on immunoSEQ multiplex PCR, and the TCRdb table lists in-frame clones only, not all of them. Of 200,000 to 250,000 clones in the sample, 90% to 95% were seen once. This specimen consisted of peripheral blood, obtained on day 0 of MenACWY control vaccination. These receptors were obtained from an adult in good health. Both conserved end residues are part of each CDR3. D genes are given only for firm matches. Clone size is stated in some rows and not others, as once, few, many or a class when expanded.

V gene	J gene	D gene	clone size	CDR3 length	CDR3 DNA	CDR3 protein
TRBV30	TRBJ1-2	TRBD1	NA	14	TGTGCCTGGGGTCGGGACAGGGGAAACTATGGCTACACCTTC	CAWGRDRGNYGYTF
TRBV6-5	TRBJ1-2	NA	NA	12	TGTGCCAGCACCGTCGGGAGGGATGGCTACACCTTC	CASTVGRDGYTF
TRBV16	TRBJ1-4	NA	NA	15	TGTGCCAGCAGCTTTCAGGGTTCGGCTAATGAAAAACTGTTTTTT	CASSFQGSANEKLFF
TRBV5-1	TRBJ1-6	TRBD1	NA	16	TGCGCCAGCAGCCCGGGACAGTGGGTTGGGGATTCACCCCTCCACTTT	CASSPGQWVGDSPLHF
TRBV2	TRBJ2-2	NA	NA	13	TGTGCCAGCAGTAACCGGGGCACCGGGGAGCTGTTTTTT	CASSNRGTGELFF
TRBV4-1	TRBJ2-7	NA	NA	14	TGCGCCAGCAGCCGATCCGACAGGACGTACGAGCAGTACTTC	CASSRSDRTYEQYF
TRBV7-6	TRBJ2-3	TRBD2	NA	15	TGTGCCAGCAGCCCGGGACTAGGTAAAACAGATACGCAGTATTTT	CASSPGLGKTDTQYF
TRBV18	TRBJ1-6	TRBD1	NA	16	TGTGCCAGCGGGCGTGGGCAGGGGGTCAATAATTCACCCCTCCACTTT	CASGRGQGVNNSPLHF
TRBV7-2	TRBJ2-1	NA	NA	16	TGTGCCAGCAGCTTAATGGCGGTCCGCTCCTACAATGAGCAGTTCTTC	CASSLMAVRSYNEQFF
TRBV5-6	TRBJ2-3	TRBD2	NA	12	TGTGCCAGCGGCCCAACTAGCGGGTATCAGTATTTT	CASGPTSGYQYF
TRBV6-5	TRBJ1-2	NA	NA	11	TGTGCCAGCTGGCTCACGCCTGGCTACACCTTC	CASWLTPGYTF
TRBV28	TRBJ1-6	TRBD1	once	16	TGTGCCAGCAGCCTTTGGACAGGGGGATCTAATTCACCCCTCCACTTT	CASSLWTGGSNSPLHF
TRBV28	TRBJ1-4	TRBD1	NA	14	TGTGCCAGCAGTTCGGGACAGCCCAATGAAAAACTGTTTTTT	CASSSGQPNEKLFF
TRBV6-6	TRBJ2-3	NA	NA	14	TGTGCCAGTGGTGAAGGGGCGGCCACAGATACGCAGTATTTT	CASGEGAATDTQYF
TRBV6-5	TRBJ1-1	TRBD1	NA	14	TGTGCCAGCCAGGCAGGGGGCAGGTATACTGAAGCTTTCTTT	CASQAGGRYTEAFF
TRBV9	TRBJ2-2	NA	NA	14	TGTGCCAGCAGCGTAGGGGGGAACACCGGGGAGCTGTTTTTT	CASSVGGNTGELFF
TRBV7-9	TRBJ1-2	NA	NA	16	TGTGCCAGCAGCGCCCGGGGGCAGCAGACCCCCTATGGCTACACCTTC	CASSARGQQTPYGYTF
TRBV6-1	TRBJ2-5	NA	NA	14	TGTGCCAGCAGTGAATCGAGGTTGCAAGAGACCCAGTACTTC	CASSESRLQETQYF
TRBV25-1	TRBJ1-3	NA	NA	17	TGTGCCAGCAGTTCCCAGTGGACCCTTTTCTCTGGAAACACCATATATTTT	CASSSQWTLFSGNTIYF
TRBV7-9	TRBJ1-2	TRBD1	NA	14	TGTGCCAGCAGCCCCGACAGGGTATCGGGTGGCTACACCTTC	CASSPDRVSGGYTF
TRBV28	TRBJ2-3	TRBD1	NA	14	TGTGCCAGCAGGAGGACAGGGGGAACAGATACGCAGTATTTT	CASRRTGGTDTQYF
TRBV7-9	TRBJ2-2	NA	once	17	TGTGCCAGCAGCGCTCATATTGGGGGACTCGAGGCCGGGGAGCTGTTTTTT	CASSAHIGGLEAGELFF
TRBV7-3	TRBJ2-3	TRBD2	NA	15	TGTGCCAGCAGCTTCCCTAGCGGGGGCACAGATACGCAGTATTTT	CASSFPSGGTDTQYF
TRBV7-9	TRBJ1-5	TRBD1	NA	19	TGTGCCAGCAGCTTAACAAGGGGACAGGGAAGGGTTAGCAATCAGCCCCAGCATTTT	CASSLTRGQGRVSNQPQHF
TRBV27	TRBJ1-2	TRBD1	NA	13	TGTGCCAGCAGTTTGGGACAGGGGGGGGGCTACACCTTC	CASSLGQGGGYTF
TRBV6-5	TRBJ1-5	TRBD1	NA	15	TGTGCCAGCAGCCGGGACAGGGGGGGCAATCAGCCCCAGCATTTT	CASSRDRGGNQPQHF
TRBV6-5	TRBJ1-2	TRBD1	NA	13	TGTGCCAGCAGTTCAGGGGGAGTGTATGGCTACACCTTC	CASSSGGVYGYTF
TRBV7-9	TRBJ1-5	TRBD1	NA	15	TGTGCCAGCAGCTCCGGGACAGGACCAAATCAGCCCCAGCATTTT	CASSSGTGPNQPQHF
TRBV2	TRBJ1-1	NA	NA	15	TGTGCCAGCAAGGGGAGGGGCGGGATGAACACTGAAGCTTTCTTT	CASKGRGGMNTEAFF
TRBV15	TRBJ1-6	NA	once	14	TGTGCCACCAAACCACAGGGTGGTAATTCACCCCTCCACTTT	CATKPQGGNSPLHF
TRBV2	TRBJ2-7	NA	few	12	TGTGCCAGCAGTGTCGCCTACTACGAGCAGTACTTC	CASSVAYYEQYF
TRBV3-1/TRBV3-2	TRBJ1-2	NA	NA	13	TGTGCCAGCAGCGGGGGGGCAGCCCATGGCTACACCTTC	CASSGGAAHGYTF
TRBV25-1	TRBJ2-3	NA	NA	17	TGTGCCAGCAGTGGATCTGGGGTCCGTTTCCTGGCAGATACGCAGTATTTT	CASSGSGVRFLADTQYF
TRBV19	TRBJ1-3	NA	NA	14	TGTGCCAGTACCCCAGGTCTACGGGGAAACACCATATATTTT	CASTPGLRGNTIYF
TRBV27	TRBJ2-3	NA	NA	15	TGTGCCAGCAGAACCCTCGGGGGCGTAAGAGATACGCAGTATTTT	CASRTLGGVRDTQYF
TRBV7-9	TRBJ1-1	NA	NA	12	TGTGCCAGCAGTTCGGACCCCACTGAAGCTTTCTTT	CASSSDPTEAFF
TRBV28	TRBJ1-6	NA	NA	15	TGTGCCAGCAGTGTGACTAGCTCCTATAATTCACCCCTCCACTTT	CASSVTSSYNSPLHF
TRBV11-2	TRBJ2-5	NA	NA	11	TGTGCCAGCAGCTCTATGGGGACTCAGTACTTC	CASSSMGTQYF
TRBV30	TRBJ1-3	NA	NA	11	TGTGCCTGGAGTGGCAGAGGCACCATATATTTT	CAWSGRGTIYF
TRBV14	TRBJ1-1	NA	NA	13	TGTGCCAGCAGCTTCAGCAGGAACACTGAAGCTTTCTTT	CASSFSRNTEAFF
TRBV3-1/TRBV3-2	TRBJ1-4	TRBD1	NA	14	TGTGCCAGCAGCGATTGGACAGGGGGCGGCAAACTGTTTTTT	CASSDWTGGGKLFF
TRBV20-1	TRBJ1-2	NA	NA	10	TGCAGTGACAAGAACTATGGCTACACCTTC	CSDKNYGYTF